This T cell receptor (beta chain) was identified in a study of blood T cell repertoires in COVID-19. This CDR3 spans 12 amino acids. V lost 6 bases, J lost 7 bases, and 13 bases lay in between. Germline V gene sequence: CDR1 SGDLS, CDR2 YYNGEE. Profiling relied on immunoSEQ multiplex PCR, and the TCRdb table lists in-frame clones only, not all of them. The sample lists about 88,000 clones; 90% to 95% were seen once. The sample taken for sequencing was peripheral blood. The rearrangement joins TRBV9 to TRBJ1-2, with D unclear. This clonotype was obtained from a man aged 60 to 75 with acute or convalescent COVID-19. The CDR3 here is CASTQEGGGYTF. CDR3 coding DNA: TGTGCCAGCACCCAAGAGGGTGGTGGCTACACCTTC.